This is a list of T cell receptor beta chains from one sample in a study of cytomegalovirus exposure and HLA in healthy donors. This table comes from immunoSEQ multiplex PCR, and its TCRdb copy is limited to in-frame clones, with some not included. Of 150,000 to 200,000 clones listed, 75% to 90% are singletons. Sequenced input: PBMCs. The receptor set was obtained from a girl aged 10-17 years in good health and CMV-seropositive. Each CDR3 is given without its conserved first and last residue.

v_call	j_call	cdr3_aa
TRBV7-3	TRBJ2-1	ASSPGLSPLNEQF
TRBV5-1	TRBJ2-7	ASSLTLGQAYEQY
TRBV11-2	TRBJ1-2	ASSQGQGKGYGYT
TRBV2	TRBJ1-5	ASSRNLDRADQPQH
TRBV7-9	TRBJ2-7	ASSQQGRDEQY
TRBV7-2	TRBJ2-7	ASSQSYVDSTYEQY
TRBV15	TRBJ1-5	ATSRDKRPQH
TRBV5-1	TRBJ1-2	ASSRQGGPSDYGYT
TRBV11-2	TRBJ1-1	ASSLTGGDTEAF
TRBV7-9	TRBJ2-1	ASSLRAGVLVSSNEQF
TRBV5-6	TRBJ1-2	ASSLGRGYGYT
TRBV10-1	TRBJ1-1	ASSAGGVGTEAF
TRBV19	TRBJ1-2	ASSTTTYGYT
TRBV7-2	TRBJ2-7	ASSLDRGLSYEQY
TRBV30	TRBJ1-5	AWRSGEGQPQH
TRBV5-1	TRBJ1-2	ASSRTGYNGYT
TRBV11-3	TRBJ2-7	ASSLNRDRVEQY
TRBV6-5	TRBJ1-5	ASSYSGAEPQH
TRBV5-4	TRBJ2-1	ASRVDRGIVVEQF
TRBV7-9	TRBJ1-2	ASSLVTGFGYT
TRBV5-6	TRBJ1-2	ASSLVGQGLIT
TRBV30	TRBJ2-7	AWSALLAHAEQY
TRBV29-1	TRBJ2-2	SVSRLAGETGELF
TRBV19	TRBJ2-5	ASSSYRSPNWETQY
TRBV2	TRBJ1-2	ASSDPGYGYT
TRBV14	TRBJ2-7	ASSQAGSGSYEQY